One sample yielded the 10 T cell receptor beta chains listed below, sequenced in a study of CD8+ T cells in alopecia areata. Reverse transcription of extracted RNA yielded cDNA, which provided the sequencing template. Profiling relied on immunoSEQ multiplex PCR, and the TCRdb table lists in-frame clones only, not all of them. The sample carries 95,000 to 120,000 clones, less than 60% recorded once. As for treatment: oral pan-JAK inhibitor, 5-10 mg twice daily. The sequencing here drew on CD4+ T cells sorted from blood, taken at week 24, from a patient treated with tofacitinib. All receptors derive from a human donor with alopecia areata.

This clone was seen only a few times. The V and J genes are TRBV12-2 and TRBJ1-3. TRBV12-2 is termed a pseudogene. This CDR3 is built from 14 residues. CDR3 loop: CASRPLGSGNTIYF. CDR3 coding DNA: TGTGCAAGTCGCCCCTTAGGCTCTGGAAACACCATATATTTT.

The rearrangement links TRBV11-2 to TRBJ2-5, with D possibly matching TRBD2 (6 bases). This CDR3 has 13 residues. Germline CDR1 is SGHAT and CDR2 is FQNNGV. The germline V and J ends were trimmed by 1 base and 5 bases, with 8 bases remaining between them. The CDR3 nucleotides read TGTGCCAGCAGCTTAGGGGGGGTGGAGACCCAGTACTTC. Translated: CASSLGGVETQYF.

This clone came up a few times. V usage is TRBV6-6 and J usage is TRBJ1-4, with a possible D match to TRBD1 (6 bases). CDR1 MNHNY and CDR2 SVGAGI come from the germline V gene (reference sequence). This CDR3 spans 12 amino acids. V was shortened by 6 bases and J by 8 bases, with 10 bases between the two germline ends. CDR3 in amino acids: CASRGRGEKLFF. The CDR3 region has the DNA TGTGCCAGCAGGGGGAGGGGGGAAAAACTGTTTTTT.

CDR3 amino acids: CSVEVLEGDEQFF. As DNA, the CDR3 is TGCAGCGTTGAGGTCTTAGAGGGGGATGAGCAGTTCTTC. The chain carries TRBV29-1 and TRBJ2-1, with a tentative D call TRBD1 (6 bases). V lost 3 bases and J 8 bases, leaving 14 bases between the germline ends. The CDR3 consists of 13 residues. The germline V gene has CDR1 SQVTM and CDR2 ANQGSEA.

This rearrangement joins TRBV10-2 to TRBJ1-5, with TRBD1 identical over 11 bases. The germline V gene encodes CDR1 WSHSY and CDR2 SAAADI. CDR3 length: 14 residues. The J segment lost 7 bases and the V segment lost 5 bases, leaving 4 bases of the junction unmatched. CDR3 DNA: TGCGCCAGCAGTAGGACAGGGGGCTACCAGCCCCAGCATTTT. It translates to CASSRTGGYQPQHF.

DNA of the CDR3: TGCAGCGCGGTGCGTCCGGCCCATGATGGTTCACCCCTCCACTTT. Its translation is CSAVRPAHDGSPLHF. This chain connects TRBV29-1 to TRBJ1-6; no clear D gene. Germline CDR1 reads SQVTM; CDR2 reads ANQGSEA. V lost 7 bases to trimming and J lost 9 bases, with 22 bases between them. CDR3 length: 15 amino acids.

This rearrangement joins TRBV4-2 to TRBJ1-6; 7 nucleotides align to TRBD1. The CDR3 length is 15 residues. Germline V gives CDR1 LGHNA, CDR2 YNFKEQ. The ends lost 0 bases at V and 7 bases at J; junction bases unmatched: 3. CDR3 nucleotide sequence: TGTGCCAGCAGCCAAGAAAAGGGGGCGAATTCACCCCTCCACTTT. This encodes CASSQEKGANSPLHF.

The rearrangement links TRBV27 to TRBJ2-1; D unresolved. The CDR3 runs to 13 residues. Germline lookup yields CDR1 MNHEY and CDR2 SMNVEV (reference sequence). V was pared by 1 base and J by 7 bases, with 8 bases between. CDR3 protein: CASSLFLGNEQFF. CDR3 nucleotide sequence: TGTGCCAGCAGTTTATTTCTGGGTAATGAGCAGTTCTTC.

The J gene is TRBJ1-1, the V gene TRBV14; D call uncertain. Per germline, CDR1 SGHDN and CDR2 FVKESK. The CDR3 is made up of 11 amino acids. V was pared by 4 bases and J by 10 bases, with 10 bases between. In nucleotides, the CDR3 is TGTGCCAGCAGCCTGAGTCGGATAGCTTTCTTT. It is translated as CASSLSRIAFF.

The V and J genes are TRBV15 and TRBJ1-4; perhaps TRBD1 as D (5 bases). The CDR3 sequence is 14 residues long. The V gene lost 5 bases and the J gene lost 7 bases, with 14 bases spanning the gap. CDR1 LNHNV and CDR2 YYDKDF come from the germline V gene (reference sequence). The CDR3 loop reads CATSLHRDGEKLFF. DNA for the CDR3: TGTGCCACCAGCCTACACCGGGACGGTGAAAAACTGTTTTTT.